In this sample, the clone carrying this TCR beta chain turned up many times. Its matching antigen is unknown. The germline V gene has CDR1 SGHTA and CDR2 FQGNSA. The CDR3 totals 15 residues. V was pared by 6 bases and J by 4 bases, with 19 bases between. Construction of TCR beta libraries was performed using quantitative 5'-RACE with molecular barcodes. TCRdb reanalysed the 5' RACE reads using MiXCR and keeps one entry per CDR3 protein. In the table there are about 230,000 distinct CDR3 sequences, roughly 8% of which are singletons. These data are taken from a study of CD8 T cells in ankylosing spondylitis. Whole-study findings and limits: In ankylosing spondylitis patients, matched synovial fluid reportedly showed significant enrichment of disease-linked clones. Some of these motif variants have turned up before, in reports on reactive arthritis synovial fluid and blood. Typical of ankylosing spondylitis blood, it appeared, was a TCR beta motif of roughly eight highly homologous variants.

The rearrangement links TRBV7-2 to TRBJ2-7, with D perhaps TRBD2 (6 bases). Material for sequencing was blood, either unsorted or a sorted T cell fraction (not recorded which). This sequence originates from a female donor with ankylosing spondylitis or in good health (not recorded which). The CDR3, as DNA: TGTGCCAGCAGATATGATTCCGGGACTTTTTACGAGCAGTACTTC. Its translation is CASRYDSGTFYEQYF.